A selection of T cell receptor beta chains follows, all from one sample in a study of graft-versus-host responses after intestinal transplantation. These receptors are not linked to any known antigen. TCRdb's copy holds only in-frame clones and misses some; the assay was immunoSEQ multiplex PCR. The sample records some 87,000 clones, around 93% being singletons. This specimen consisted of unstimulated CD8+ T cells sorted from spleen or lymph node cells, obtained before transplant. Receptors were obtained from a human donor who was the organ donor for an intestinal transplant. CDR3s include the opening cysteine and the closing phenylalanine or tryptophan. A D gene is named only where the DNA matches it firmly. Some rows have no size entry. The others give once, few or many, or a class for an expanded clone.

.,.,11,TRBV2,TRBJ2-7,CASRESGEQYF,TGTGCCAGCAGGGAGTCTGGGGAGCAGTACTTC
.,TRBD1,15,TRBV2,TRBJ2-1,CASIFDQGVYNEQFF,TGTGCCAGCATATTTGATCAGGGGGTATACAATGAGCAGTTCTTC
.,.,14,TRBV13,TRBJ2-3,CASSFRVATDTQYF,TGTGCCAGCAGCTTCAGGGTGGCTACAGATACGCAGTATTTT
.,.,15,TRBV2,TRBJ2-5,CASSEFPLARETQYF,TGTGCCAGCAGTGAATTCCCACTAGCTCGAGAGACCCAGTACTTC
.,TRBD2,17,TRBV7-9,TRBJ2-5,CASSLGASGGAEETQYF,TGTGCCAGCAGCTTAGGGGCAAGCGGGGGGGCGGAGGAGACCCAGTACTTC
.,.,17,TRBV7-2,TRBJ2-1,CASSLAPGRGLYNEQFF,TGTGCCAGCAGCTTAGCGCCTGGGCGGGGCCTATACAATGAGCAGTTCTTC
.,.,13,TRBV7-2,TRBJ2-1,CASSFQGPNEQFF,TGTGCCAGCAGCTTTCAGGGCCCCAATGAGCAGTTCTTC
.,.,16,TRBV21-1,TRBJ1-5,CASSHWDTLTHQPQHF,TGTGCCAGCAGCCACTGGGACACCCTAACGCATCAGCCCCAGCATTTT
few,.,16,TRBV6-6,TRBJ2-7,CASSYYWGAGSYEQYF,TGTGCCAGCAGTTACTACTGGGGCGCAGGCTCCTACGAGCAGTACTTC
.,TRBD2,15,TRBV7-6,TRBJ2-7,CASSGGTSGHNEQYF,TGTGCCAGCAGCGGAGGGACTAGCGGACATAACGAGCAGTACTTC
.,TRBD2,14,TRBV9,TRBJ2-3,CASSMGEGPDTQYF,TGTGCCAGCAGCATGGGGGAGGGGCCGGATACGCAGTATTTT